Given below is one T cell receptor (beta chain) in context. This sample is drawn from a study of shared clonotypes between healthy human individuals. Measured with immunoSEQ multiplex PCR; TCRdb has only the in-frame clones, and not every one. The table has roughly 1,100,000 clones, about 75% seen once. The CDR3 extends over 15 amino acids. The ends were cut back, 4 bases at V and 0 bases at J, with 11 bases in the middle. Germline CDR1 reads SGHDT; CDR2 reads YYEEEE. This rearrangement joins TRBV5-6 to TRBJ2-1; possible D gene TRBD2, 5 bases. The TCR was taken from a man aged 18 to 35 in good health. Sequencing was performed on memory CD4+ T cells sorted from blood. As for subset: CD45RA-negative fraction. This CDR3 reads CASSADGNSYNEQFF. CDR3 DNA sequence: TGTGCCAGCAGCGCCGACGGGAACTCCTACAATGAGCAGTTCTTC.